Listed below are T cell receptor beta chains from one sample, sequenced in a study of identifying expanded T cells in peripheral blood. Method: immunoSEQ multiplex PCR; TCRdb's copy keeps in-frame clones and lacks some. This sample yields under 100,000 clones, of which around 90% are seen a single time; approximately 7% belongs to the top ten. Sequencing used blood. The receptors were gathered from a person aged 18-69 years in good health. CDR3s include the opening cysteine and the closing phenylalanine or tryptophan. D genes are given only for firm matches. Size is stated for part of the rows, as once, few or many counts, or as a class when the clone is expanded.

D gene: TRBD2
V gene: TRBV10-3
J gene: TRBJ2-1
clone size: NA
CDR3 protein: CAISTSGGSYRQFF
CDR3 DNA: TGTGCCATCAGTACTAGCGGGGGGTCCTATAGGCAGTTCTTC

D gene: NA
V gene: TRBV5-1
J gene: TRBJ1-5
clone size: NA
CDR3 protein: CASSLDGLGGQPQHF
CDR3 DNA: TGCGCCAGCAGCCTAGACGGACTCGGGGGTCAGCCCCAGCATTTT

D gene: NA
V gene: TRBV6-5
J gene: TRBJ2-3
clone size: NA
CDR3 protein: CASSYRRGEDTQYF
CDR3 DNA: TGTGCCAGCAGTTACCGCAGGGGAGAAGATACGCAGTATTTT

D gene: NA
V gene: TRBV25-1
J gene: TRBJ2-5
clone size: NA
CDR3 protein: CASSHTRQGETQYF
CDR3 DNA: TGTGCCAGCTCCCACACCCGGCAGGGGGAGACCCAGTACTTC

D gene: NA
V gene: TRBV5-5
J gene: TRBJ2-1
clone size: NA
CDR3 protein: CASSQGILSLYNEQFF
CDR3 DNA: TGTGCCAGCAGCCAAGGAATACTAAGTCTCTACAATGAGCAGTTCTTC

D gene: NA
V gene: TRBV5-4
J gene: TRBJ1-1
clone size: NA
CDR3 protein: CASSLVAGSTEAFF
CDR3 DNA: TGTGCCAGCAGCCTTGTGGCAGGCAGCACTGAAGCTTTCTTT

D gene: TRBD1
V gene: TRBV5-5
J gene: TRBJ1-4
clone size: NA
CDR3 protein: CASNRGRSTGTNEKLFF
CDR3 DNA: TGTGCCAGCAACAGGGGGCGGTCGACAGGAACTAATGAAAAACTGTTTTTT

D gene: NA
V gene: TRBV29-1
J gene: TRBJ1-2
clone size: NA
CDR3 protein: CSVGSQGPYGYTF
CDR3 DNA: TGCAGCGTGGGAAGTCAGGGCCCATATGGCTACACCTTC

D gene: NA
V gene: TRBV5-1
J gene: TRBJ2-1
clone size: NA
CDR3 protein: CASSLDTGLGEQFF
CDR3 DNA: TGCGCCAGCAGCTTGGATACAGGGTTAGGTGAGCAGTTCTTC

D gene: NA
V gene: TRBV10-2
J gene: TRBJ2-3
clone size: NA
CDR3 protein: CASSEFRTPPTDTQYF
CDR3 DNA: TGCGCCAGCAGTGAGTTCCGAACTCCGCCTACAGATACGCAGTATTTT

D gene: NA
V gene: TRBV6-6
J gene: TRBJ1-2
clone size: NA
CDR3 protein: CASSYVVGNYGYTF
CDR3 DNA: TGTGCCAGCAGTTACGTAGTCGGCAACTATGGCTACACCTTC

D gene: NA
V gene: TRBV7-3
J gene: TRBJ2-1
clone size: NA
CDR3 protein: CASSLMAVSYNEQFF
CDR3 DNA: TGTGCCAGCAGCTTAATGGCGGTCTCCTACAATGAGCAGTTCTTC

D gene: NA
V gene: TRBV6-1
J gene: TRBJ1-5
clone size: NA
CDR3 protein: CASSDWAGGQHF
CDR3 DNA: TGTGCCAGCAGTGATTGGGCAGGAGGCCAGCATTTT

D gene: TRBD2
V gene: TRBV4-1
J gene: TRBJ2-3
clone size: NA
CDR3 protein: CASSLPGGGRSTDTQYF
CDR3 DNA: TGCGCCAGCAGCCTCCCGGGGGGCGGGAGGAGCACAGATACGCAGTATTTT

D gene: TRBD2
V gene: TRBV9
J gene: TRBJ2-3
clone size: NA
CDR3 protein: CASSLDPAGGPTDTQYF
CDR3 DNA: TGTGCCAGCAGCCTCGATCCAGCGGGGGGGCCCACAGATACGCAGTATTTT

D gene: TRBD1
V gene: TRBV29-1
J gene: TRBJ1-1
clone size: NA
CDR3 protein: CSVERQGRVSEAFF
CDR3 DNA: TGCAGCGTTGAACGACAGGGGCGGGTGTCTGAAGCTTTCTTT

D gene: TRBD1
V gene: TRBV19
J gene: TRBJ1-6
clone size: NA
CDR3 protein: CASIGTGLTLHF
CDR3 DNA: TGTGCCAGTATCGGGACAGGGTTGACCCTCCACTTT

D gene: NA
V gene: TRBV5-6
J gene: TRBJ1-2
clone size: NA
CDR3 protein: CASSLVRQPAYGYTF
CDR3 DNA: TGTGCCAGCAGCTTGGTTCGGCAGCCTGCCTATGGCTACACCTTC

D gene: NA
V gene: TRBV7-2
J gene: TRBJ1-2
clone size: once
CDR3 protein: CASSLDGGGDGYTF
CDR3 DNA: TGTGCCAGCAGCTTAGATGGGGGAGGGGATGGCTACACCTTC

D gene: TRBD1
V gene: TRBV4-2
J gene: TRBJ1-6
clone size: NA
CDR3 protein: CASSQRTGDNSPLHF
CDR3 DNA: TGTGCCAGCAGCCAAAGGACAGGGGACAATTCACCCCTCCACTTT

D gene: NA
V gene: TRBV9
J gene: TRBJ1-1
clone size: once
CDR3 protein: CASSVVLGLDTEAFF
CDR3 DNA: TGTGCCAGCAGCGTAGTTCTGGGGTTGGACACTGAAGCTTTCTTT

D gene: TRBD2
V gene: TRBV5-1
J gene: TRBJ2-5
clone size: NA
CDR3 protein: CASSSGLAGGPGYETQYF
CDR3 DNA: TGCGCCAGCAGCTCGGGACTAGCGGGGGGGCCAGGATACGAGACCCAGTACTTC

D gene: NA
V gene: TRBV9
J gene: TRBJ2-7
clone size: NA
CDR3 protein: CASSVDLATEQYF
CDR3 DNA: TGTGCCAGCAGCGTAGACCTAGCGACGGAGCAGTACTTC